This T cell receptor (beta chain) was sequenced during a study of shared clonotypes between healthy human individuals (TCRdb year 2020). Describing the broader study: The cohort included a few men and a couple of women between 18 and 49 years of age. Per donor, three plates each were used for CD4 naive and CD4 memory, two for CD8 naive, and one for CD8 memory. To estimate repertoire size and how much clonotypes are shared between individuals, the study performed deep sequencing of blood TCR repertoires from about five healthy adults. To increase sequencing depth and limit assay-specific biases, different laboratories used diverse techniques to prepare libraries and sequence TCR repertoires. Between about 0.94 and 8.9 billion PBMCs per donor were obtained by leukapheresis.

The donors were healthy, HIV-negative adults who had no recently reported acute infections or vaccinations. All donors were Caucasian adults living in Nashville, Tennessee, USA. CD4+ T cells were enriched by magnetic negative selection, after which naive cells were positively selected on CD45RA and the negative fraction was taken as the memory subset. Blood was collected by leukapheresis, and PBMCs were isolated by Ficoll-Histopaque density gradient centrifugation and then cryopreserved in liquid nitrogen vapor phase. Purity and quantity of every magnetically sorted T cell population were checked by analytical flow cytometry. Genomic DNA was isolated from every sorted fraction and measured by UV absorbance on a Nanodrop 2000c. The CDR3 covers 16 residues, taking in both the cysteine and the phenylalanine. Only the CDR3 portion is preserved as DNA: 48 bases, with reading frame beginning at the first base. At the junction V is shortened by 4 bases and J by 3 bases; bases outside the gene matches: 8. Per the germline V gene, SQVTM is the CDR1 and ANQGSEA is the CDR2.

TCR CDR3 regions were amplified from genomic DNA by multiplex PCR using the deep immunoSEQ assay. Genomic DNA extracted from each cell subset was distributed evenly over all wells of several immunoSEQ 96-well plates, and each plate served as one replicate. For sorted subsets, 150 to 250 ng of genomic DNA, equivalent to 30,000 or so T cell genomes, went into each replicate PCR. The purified libraries were quantified using a Qubit 3.0 fluorometer, sized with a Bioanalyzer 2100, and then quantified again using the KAPA Library Quantification kit. Every immunoSEQ 96-well plate was sequenced on a separate single-read 150-cycle Illumina NextSeq 550 flow cell. In the original analysis: Because the immunoSEQ output included only junctional sequences and no quality scores, the filtering could not be the same as the filtering used for full-length reads. To assign V/J genes and CDR3, sequences were annotated using PyIR, a Python wrapper for IgBLAST v1.9, with IMGT germline references. Reads were removed for weak V/J assignments (E-value above 1e-6), missing CDR3, stop codons, out-of-frame junctions, or ambiguous translated residues. V3J clonotypes were defined as sequences sharing the same inferred V gene, J gene, and CDR3 amino acid sequence. To compute the percentage overlap between repertoires, the number of shared unique clonotypes was divided by the size of the smaller repertoire. Repertoire richness was assessed with RTK rarefaction, the Chao1 estimator, and Recon v2.1 estimates of unobserved clonotypes. Generation probabilities were computed with OLGA for all TCRbeta clonotypes obtained by the gDNA method from several donors. Imported from immuneACCESS, the table was reduced by TCRdb to in-frame sequences with V and J called. These copies leave out some clones; in studies compared against another copy, an unresolved V gene accounts for under half, and the cause of the remainder is not known. Clone size and the V and J calls come from that table; the DNA yielded D and trimming. The sample profile shows 2 million to 3 million clones; approximately 93% of them were found once. 0.36% of the sample is held by the ten biggest clonotypes.

On this clone itself: This receptor's antigen is unknown. The input lacks base qualities; no much larger clone sits a single base away.

Here is what the overall study found, with its caveats: When several donors were compared, the shared fraction of clonotypes was about 5.5% for naive CD4, less than 4% for naive CD8, 2.3% for memory CD4, and around 0.37% for memory CD8. Sampling was restricted to blood, and TCR repertoires in tissues likely differ from the TCR repertoires found in blood. Compared with non-shared clonotypes, the clonotypes found in all four sorted-subset donors had higher generation probabilities. Pairwise subsampling led to the expectation that sequencing depth would affect the degree of clonotype sharing among donors. Rarefaction of sorted-subset datasets indicated incomplete sequencing despite the large sequencing depth. Estimated clonotype richness was generally larger for naive than for memory subsets. Because the study included a small number of donors, the genetic and exposure-history diversity represented was limited.

The receptor chain draws on TRBV29-1 and TRBJ2-2, with 10 bases matching TRBD1. The receptor was isolated from a man aged 18 to 29 in good health. Some clones in this sample may be carry-over from other donors' samples. Sequenced material: naive CD4+ T cells from PBMCs. Interpreted using the paper, the cell subset or site label stands for: CD45RA+ positively selected. The CDR3 is CSVALRQGADTGELFF. At the DNA level, the sequence is TGCAGCGTTGCCCTTAGACAGGGGGCGGACACCGGGGAGCTGTTTTTT.